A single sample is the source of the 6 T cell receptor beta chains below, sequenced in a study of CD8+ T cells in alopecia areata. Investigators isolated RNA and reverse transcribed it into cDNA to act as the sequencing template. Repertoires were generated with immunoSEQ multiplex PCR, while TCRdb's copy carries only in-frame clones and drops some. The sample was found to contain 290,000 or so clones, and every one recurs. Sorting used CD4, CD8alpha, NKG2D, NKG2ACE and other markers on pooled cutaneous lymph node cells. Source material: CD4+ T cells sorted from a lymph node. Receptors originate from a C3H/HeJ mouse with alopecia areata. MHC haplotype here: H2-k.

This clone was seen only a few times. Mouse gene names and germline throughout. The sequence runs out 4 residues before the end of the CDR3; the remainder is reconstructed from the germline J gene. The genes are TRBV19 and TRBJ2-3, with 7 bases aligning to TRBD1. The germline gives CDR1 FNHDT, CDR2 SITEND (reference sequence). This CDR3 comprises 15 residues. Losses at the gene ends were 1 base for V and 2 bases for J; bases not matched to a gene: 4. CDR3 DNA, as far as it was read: TGTGCCAGCAGTATAACAACAGGGGATGCAGAA. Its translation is CASSITTGDAE. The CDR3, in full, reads CASSITTGDAETLYF.

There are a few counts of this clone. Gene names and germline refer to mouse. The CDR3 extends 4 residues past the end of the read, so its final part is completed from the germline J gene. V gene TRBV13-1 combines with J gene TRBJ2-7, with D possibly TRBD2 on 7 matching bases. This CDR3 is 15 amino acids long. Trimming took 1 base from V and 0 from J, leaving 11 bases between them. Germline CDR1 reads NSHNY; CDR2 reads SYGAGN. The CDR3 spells CASSDRGGSSYEQYF. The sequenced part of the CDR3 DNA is TGTGCCAGCAGTGATAGGGGGGGGAGCTCCTAT.

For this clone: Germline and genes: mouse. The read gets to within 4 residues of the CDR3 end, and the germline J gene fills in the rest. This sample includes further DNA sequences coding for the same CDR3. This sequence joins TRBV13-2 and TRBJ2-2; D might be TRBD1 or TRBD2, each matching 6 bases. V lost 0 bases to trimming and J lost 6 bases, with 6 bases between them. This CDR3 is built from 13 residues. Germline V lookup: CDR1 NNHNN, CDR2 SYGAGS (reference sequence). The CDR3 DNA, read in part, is TGTGCCAGCGGTGATGGGGGGCCCGGG. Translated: CASGDGGPG. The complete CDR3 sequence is CASGDGGPGQLYF.

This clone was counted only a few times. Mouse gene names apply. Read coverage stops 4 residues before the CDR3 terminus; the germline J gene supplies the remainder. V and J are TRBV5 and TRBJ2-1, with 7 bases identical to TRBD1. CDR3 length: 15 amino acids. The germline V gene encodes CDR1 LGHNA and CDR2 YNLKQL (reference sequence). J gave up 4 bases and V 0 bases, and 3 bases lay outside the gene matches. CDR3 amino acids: CASSQEVGQYAEQFF. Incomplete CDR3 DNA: TGTGCCAGCAGCCAAGAAGTGGGACAGTATGCT.

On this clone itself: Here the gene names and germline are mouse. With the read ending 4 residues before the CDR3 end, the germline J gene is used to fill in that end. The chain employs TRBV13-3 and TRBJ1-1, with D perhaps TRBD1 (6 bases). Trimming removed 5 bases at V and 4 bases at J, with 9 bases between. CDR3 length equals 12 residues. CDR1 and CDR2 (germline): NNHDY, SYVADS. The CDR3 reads CASRGQATEVFF. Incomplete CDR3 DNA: TGTGCCAGCAGGGGACAAGCCACA.

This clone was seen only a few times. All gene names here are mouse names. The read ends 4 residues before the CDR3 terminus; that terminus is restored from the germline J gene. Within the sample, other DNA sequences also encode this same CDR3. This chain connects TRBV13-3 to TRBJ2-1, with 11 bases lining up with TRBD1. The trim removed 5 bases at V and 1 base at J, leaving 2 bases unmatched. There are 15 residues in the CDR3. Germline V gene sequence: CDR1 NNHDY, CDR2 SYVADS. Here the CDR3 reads CASRGDRGNYAEQFF. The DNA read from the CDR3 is TGTGCCAGCAGGGGGGACAGGGGGAACTATGCT.